These 2 T cell receptor beta chains came from one sample sequenced in a study of control samples from healthy donors and cancer patients. TCRdb keeps only in-frame clones here, not all; method: immunoSEQ multiplex PCR. The sample holds fewer than 120,000 clones; 88% are singletons and the top ten take less than 4%. What was sequenced was PBMCs. The receptors derive from a woman aged 60-75 years with lung cancer.

This chain uses TRBV7-9 with TRBJ1-4; no clear D. V gave up 3 bases and J gave up 3 bases, with 8 bases separating them. Germline CDR1 and CDR2: SEHNR and FQNEAQ (reference sequence). This CDR3 has 14 residues. For the CDR3, the DNA is TGTGCCAGCAGCTTGAGGGAGGCTAATGAAAAACTGTTTTTT. Its translation is CASSLREANEKLFF.

The chain carries TRBV6-4 and TRBJ2-5; D is ambiguous. V dropped 2 bases and J dropped 1 base, with 17 bases sitting between them. Germline values: CDR1 MRHNA, CDR2 SNTAGT. The CDR3 length is 17 residues. CDR3 protein: CASSDPQLSKVQETQYF. For the CDR3, the DNA is TGTGCCAGCAGTGACCCCCAGCTGAGTAAGGTCCAAGAGACCCAGTACTTC.